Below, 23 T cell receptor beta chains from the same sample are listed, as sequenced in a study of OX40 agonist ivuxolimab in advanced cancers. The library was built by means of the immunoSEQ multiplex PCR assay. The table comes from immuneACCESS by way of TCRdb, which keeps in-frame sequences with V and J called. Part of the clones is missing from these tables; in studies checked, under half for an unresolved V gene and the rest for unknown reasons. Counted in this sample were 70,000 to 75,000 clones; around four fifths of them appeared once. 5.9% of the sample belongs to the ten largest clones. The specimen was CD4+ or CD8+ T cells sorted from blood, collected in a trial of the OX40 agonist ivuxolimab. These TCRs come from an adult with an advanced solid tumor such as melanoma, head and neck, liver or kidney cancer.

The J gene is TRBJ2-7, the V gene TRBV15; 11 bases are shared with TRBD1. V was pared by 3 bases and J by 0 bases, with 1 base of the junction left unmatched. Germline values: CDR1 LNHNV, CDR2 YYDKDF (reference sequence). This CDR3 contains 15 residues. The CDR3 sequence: CATSRGQGGSYEQYF. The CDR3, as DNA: TGTGCCACCAGCAGGGGACAGGGGGGCTCCTACGAGCAGTACTTC.

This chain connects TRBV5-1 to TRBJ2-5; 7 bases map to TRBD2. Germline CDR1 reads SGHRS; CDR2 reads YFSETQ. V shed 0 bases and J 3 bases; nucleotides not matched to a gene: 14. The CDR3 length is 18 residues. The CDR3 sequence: CASSLELARVGFEETQYF. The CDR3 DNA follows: TGCGCCAGCAGCTTGGAACTAGCGAGGGTCGGCTTCGAAGAGACCCAGTACTTC.

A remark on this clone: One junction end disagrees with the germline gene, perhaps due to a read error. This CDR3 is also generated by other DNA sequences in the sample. The CDR3 is CASSFRGLETQYF. In nucleotides, the CDR3 is TGTGCCAGCAGCTTTAGAGGGTTGGAGACCCAGTACTTC. The chain has TRBV5-1 and TRBJ2-5; tentative D call: TRBD2 (5 bases). The CDR3 totals 13 residues. Germline V CDR1 and CDR2: SGHRS, YFSETQ.

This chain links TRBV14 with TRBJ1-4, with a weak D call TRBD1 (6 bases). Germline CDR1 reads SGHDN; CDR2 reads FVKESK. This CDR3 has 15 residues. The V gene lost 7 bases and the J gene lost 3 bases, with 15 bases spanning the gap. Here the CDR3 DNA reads TGTGCCAGCACCAGGGGAAGGCAACCTAATGAAAAACTGTTTTTT. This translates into CASTRGRQPNEKLFF.

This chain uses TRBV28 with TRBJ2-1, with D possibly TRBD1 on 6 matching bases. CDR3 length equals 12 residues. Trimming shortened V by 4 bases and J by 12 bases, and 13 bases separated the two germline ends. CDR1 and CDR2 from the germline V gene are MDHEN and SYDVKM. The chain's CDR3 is CASSYVGAGQFF. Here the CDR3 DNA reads TGTGCCAGCAGTTATGTGGGGGCAGGGCAGTTCTTC. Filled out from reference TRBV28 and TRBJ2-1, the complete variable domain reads DVKVTQSSRYLVKRTGEKVFLECVQDMDHENMFWYRQDPGLGLRLIYFSYDVKMKEKGDIPEGYSVSREKKERFSLILESASTNQTSMYLCASSYVGAGQFFGPGTRLTVL.

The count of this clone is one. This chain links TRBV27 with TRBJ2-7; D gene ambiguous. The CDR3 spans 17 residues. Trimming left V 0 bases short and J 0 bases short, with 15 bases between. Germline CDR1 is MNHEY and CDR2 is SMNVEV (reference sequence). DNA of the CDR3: TGTGCCAGCAGTTTATCGAGTAGAGGACCTACCTCCTACGAGCAGTACTTC. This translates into CASSLSSRGPTSYEQYF.

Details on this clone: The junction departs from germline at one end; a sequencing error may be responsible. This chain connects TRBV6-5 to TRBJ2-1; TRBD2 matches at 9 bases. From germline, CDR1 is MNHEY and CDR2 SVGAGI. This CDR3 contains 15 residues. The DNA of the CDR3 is TGTGCCAGCAGTGACTCCGCGGGGGGGAATAATGAGCAGTTCTTC. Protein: CASSDSAGGNNEQFF.

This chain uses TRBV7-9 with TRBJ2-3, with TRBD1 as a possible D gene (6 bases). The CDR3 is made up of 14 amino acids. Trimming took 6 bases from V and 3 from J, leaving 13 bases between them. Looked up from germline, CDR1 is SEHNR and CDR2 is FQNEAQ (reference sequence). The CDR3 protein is CASSTGRGTDTQYF. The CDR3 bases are TGTGCCAGCAGTACGGGCAGGGGAACAGATACGCAGTATTTT.

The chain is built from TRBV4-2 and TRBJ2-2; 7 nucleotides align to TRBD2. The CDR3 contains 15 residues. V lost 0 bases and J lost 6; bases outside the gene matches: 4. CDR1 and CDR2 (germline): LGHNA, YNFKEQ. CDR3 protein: CASSQDEGGAGELFF. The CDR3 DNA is TGTGCCAGCAGCCAAGATGAGGGAGGGGCCGGGGAGCTGTTTTTT.

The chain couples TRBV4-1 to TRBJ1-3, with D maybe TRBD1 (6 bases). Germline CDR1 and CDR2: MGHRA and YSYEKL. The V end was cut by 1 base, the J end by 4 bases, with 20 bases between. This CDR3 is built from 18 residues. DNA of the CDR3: TGCGCCAGCAGCCAAGCGGACGTCCGGGGGGCCGGGGGAAACACCATATATTTT. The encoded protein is CASSQADVRGAGGNTIYF.

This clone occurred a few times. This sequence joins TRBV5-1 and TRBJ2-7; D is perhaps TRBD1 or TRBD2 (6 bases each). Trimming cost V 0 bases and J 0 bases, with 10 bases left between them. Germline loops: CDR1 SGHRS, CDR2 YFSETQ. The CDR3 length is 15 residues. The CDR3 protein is CASSLEGGGSYEQYV. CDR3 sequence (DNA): TGCGCCAGCAGCTTGGAGGGGGGAGGCTCCTACGAGCAGTACGTC.

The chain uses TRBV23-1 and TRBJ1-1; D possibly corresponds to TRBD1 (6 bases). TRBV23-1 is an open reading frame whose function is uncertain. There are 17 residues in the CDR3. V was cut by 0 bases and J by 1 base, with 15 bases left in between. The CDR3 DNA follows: TGCGCCAGCAGTCAATCAGGGTGGAGGGACACGAACACTGAAGCTTTCTTT. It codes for CASSQSGWRDTNTEAFF.

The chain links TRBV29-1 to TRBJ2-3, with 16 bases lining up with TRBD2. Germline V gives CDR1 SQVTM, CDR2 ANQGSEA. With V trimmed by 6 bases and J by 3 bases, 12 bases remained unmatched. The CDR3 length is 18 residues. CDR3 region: CSVATGTSGGARTDTQYF. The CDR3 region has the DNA TGCAGCGTGGCCACGGGGACTAGCGGGGGGGCCCGGACAGATACGCAGTATTTT.

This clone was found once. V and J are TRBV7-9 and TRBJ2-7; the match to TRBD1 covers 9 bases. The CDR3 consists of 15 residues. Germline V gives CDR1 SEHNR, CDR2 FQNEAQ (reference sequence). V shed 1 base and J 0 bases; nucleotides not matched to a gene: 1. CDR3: CASSLVQGASYEQYF. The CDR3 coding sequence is TGTGCCAGCAGCTTAGTACAGGGGGCCTCCTACGAGCAGTACTTC. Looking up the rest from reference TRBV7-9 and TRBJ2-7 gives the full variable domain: DTGVSQNPRHKITKRGQNVTFRCDPISEHNRLYWYRQTLGQGPEFLTYFQNEAQLEKSRLLSDRFSAERPKGSFSTLEIQRTEQGDSAMYLCASSLVQGASYEQYFGPGTRLTVT.

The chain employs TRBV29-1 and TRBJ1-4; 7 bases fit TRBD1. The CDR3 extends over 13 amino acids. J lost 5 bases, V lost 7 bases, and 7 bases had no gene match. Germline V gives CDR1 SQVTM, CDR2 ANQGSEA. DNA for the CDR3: TGCAGCGGACAGGAGGGGGCGAATGAAAAACTGTTTTTT. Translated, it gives CSGQEGANEKLFF.

Written as DNA, the CDR3 is TGTGCCAGCAGTTATCACACCGGGACAGGGGCCTCCTACACCTTC. This gives the protein CASSYHTGTGASYTF. This chain links TRBV6-5 with TRBJ1-2, with 10 nucleotides matching TRBD1. With V trimmed by 3 bases and J by 10 bases, 11 bases remained unmatched. CDR1 and CDR2 (germline): MNHEY, SVGAGI. The CDR3 has 15 amino acids.

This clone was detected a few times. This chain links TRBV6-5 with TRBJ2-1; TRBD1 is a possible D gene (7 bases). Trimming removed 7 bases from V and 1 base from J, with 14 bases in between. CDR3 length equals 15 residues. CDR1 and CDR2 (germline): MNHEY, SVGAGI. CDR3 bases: TGTGCCAGCACCCGGAGGGGACAGTCCTACAATGAGCAGTTCTTC. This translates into CASTRRGQSYNEQFF.

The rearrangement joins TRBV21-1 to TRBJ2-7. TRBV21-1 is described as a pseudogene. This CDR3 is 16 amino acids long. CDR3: CASGTTPDLAFYEQYV. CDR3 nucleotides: TGTGCCAGCGGCACTACGCCAGACCTCGCGTTCTACGAGCAGTACGTC.

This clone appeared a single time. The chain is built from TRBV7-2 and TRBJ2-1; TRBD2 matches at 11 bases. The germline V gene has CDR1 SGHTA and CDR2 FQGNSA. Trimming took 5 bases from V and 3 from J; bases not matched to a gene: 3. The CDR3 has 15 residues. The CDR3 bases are TGTGCCAGCAGCCAGACTAGCGGGATCTACAATGAGCAGTTCTTC. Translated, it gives CASSQTSGIYNEQFF. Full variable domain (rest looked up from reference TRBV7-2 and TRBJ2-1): GAGVSQSPSNKVTEKGKDVELRCDPISGHTALYWYRQSLGQGLEFLIYFQGNSAPDKSGLPSDRFSAERTGGSVSTLTIQRTQQEDSAVYLCASSQTSGIYNEQFFGPGTRLTVL.

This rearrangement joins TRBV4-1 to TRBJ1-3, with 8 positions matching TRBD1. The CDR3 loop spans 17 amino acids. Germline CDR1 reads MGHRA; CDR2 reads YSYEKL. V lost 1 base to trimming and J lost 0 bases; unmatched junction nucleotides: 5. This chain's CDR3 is CASSQAGQEFSGNTIYF. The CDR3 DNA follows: TGCGCCAGCAGCCAAGCGGGACAGGAGTTCTCTGGAAACACCATATATTTT.

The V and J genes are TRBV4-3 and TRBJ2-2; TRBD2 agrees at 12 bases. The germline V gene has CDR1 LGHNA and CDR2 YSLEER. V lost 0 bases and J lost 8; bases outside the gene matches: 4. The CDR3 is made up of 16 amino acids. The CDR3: CASSQDRTSGKGELFF. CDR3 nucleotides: TGCGCCAGCAGCCAAGATAGGACTAGCGGGAAAGGGGAGCTGTTTTTT.

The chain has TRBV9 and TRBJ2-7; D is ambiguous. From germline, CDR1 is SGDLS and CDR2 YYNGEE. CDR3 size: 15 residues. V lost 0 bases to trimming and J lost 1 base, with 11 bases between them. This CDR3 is CASSVGTIWSYEQYF. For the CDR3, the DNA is TGTGCCAGCAGCGTAGGAACCATATGGTCCTACGAGCAGTACTTC. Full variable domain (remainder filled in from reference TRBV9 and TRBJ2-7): DSGVTQTPKHLITATGQRVTLRCSPRSGDLSVYWYQQSLDQGLQFLIQYYNGEERAKGNILERFSAQQFPDLHSELNLSSLELGDSALYFCASSVGTIWSYEQYFGPGTRLTVT.

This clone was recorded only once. As DNA, the CDR3 is TGTGCCAGCAGCCTCCCACCCGGCCAGGAGCGTAGCTACACCTTC. It encodes CASSLPPGQERSYTF. The chain combines TRBV7-2 with TRBJ1-2; D not resolved. CDR3 length: 15 amino acids. CDR1 is SGHTA and CDR2 is FQGNSA in the germline V gene. The V end was cut by 5 bases, the J end by 9 bases, with 22 bases between.